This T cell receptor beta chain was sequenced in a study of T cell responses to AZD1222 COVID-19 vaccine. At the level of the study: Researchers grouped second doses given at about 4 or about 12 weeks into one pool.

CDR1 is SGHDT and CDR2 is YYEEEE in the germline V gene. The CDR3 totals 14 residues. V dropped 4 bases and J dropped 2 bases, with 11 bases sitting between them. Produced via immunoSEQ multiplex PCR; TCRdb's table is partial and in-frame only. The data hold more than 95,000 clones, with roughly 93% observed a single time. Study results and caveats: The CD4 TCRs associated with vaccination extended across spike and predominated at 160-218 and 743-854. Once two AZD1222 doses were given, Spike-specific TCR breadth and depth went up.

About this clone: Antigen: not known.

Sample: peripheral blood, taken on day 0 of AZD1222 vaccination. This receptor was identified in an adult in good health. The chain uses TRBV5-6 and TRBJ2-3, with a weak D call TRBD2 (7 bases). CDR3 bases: TGTGCCAGCAGCCCGGGGGGCGACACAGATACGCAGTATTTT. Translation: CASSPGGDTDTQYF. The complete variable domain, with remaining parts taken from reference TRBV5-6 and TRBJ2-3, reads DAGVTQSPTHLIKTRGQQVTLRCSPKSGHDTVSWYQQALGQGPQFIFQYYEEEERQRGNFPDRFSGHQFPNYSSELNVNALLLGDSALYLCASSPGGDTDTQYFGPGTRLTVL.